A single sample gave rise to the 9 T cell receptor beta chains below, sequenced in a study of blood T cell repertoires in COVID-19. Repertoires were generated with immunoSEQ multiplex PCR, while TCRdb's copy carries only in-frame clones and drops some. The sample includes roughly 28,000 clones, approximately 89% seen only once; the top ten take approximately 50%. The sequencing input was peripheral blood. These TCRs come from a human donor with acute or convalescent COVID-19. The donor label of this sample is uncertain.

The rearrangement joins TRBV29-1 to TRBJ2-5; no definite D call. The germline gives CDR1 SQVTM, CDR2 ANQGSEA. The CDR3 spans 13 residues. Trimming removed 2 bases at V and 2 bases at J, with 9 bases between. The CDR3 spells CSVEIQVQETQYF. The CDR3 DNA sequence: TGCAGCGTTGAAATCCAGGTACAAGAGACCCAGTACTTC. Variable domain in full (rest from reference TRBV29-1 and TRBJ2-5): SAVISQKPSRDICQRGTSLTIQCQVDSQVTMMFWYRQQPGQSLTLIATANQGSEATYESGFVIDKFPISRPNLTFSTLTVSNMSPEDSSIYLCSVEIQVQETQYFGPGTRLLVL.

The table lists this clone with a few counts. The rearrangement uses TRBV12-3 or TRBV12-4 and TRBJ1-5; TRBD1 might be the D (6 bases). The V gene lost 3 bases and the J gene lost 10 bases, with 13 bases spanning the gap. The CDR3 loop spans 13 amino acids. In nucleotides, the CDR3 is TGTGCCAGCAGTTTGCAGGGGCCCCCTCCCCAGCATTTT. Translation gives CASSLQGPPPQHF.

The chain has TRBV6-4 and TRBJ2-1, with 8 nucleotides matching TRBD2. Germline-derived CDR1 and CDR2 are MRHNA and SNTAGT. This CDR3 region has 15 residues. Losses at the gene ends were 3 bases for V and 5 bases for J; bases not matched to a gene: 6. The CDR3 reads CASSEQRGIHNEQFF. CDR3 coding DNA: TGTGCCAGCAGTGAACAGCGGGGGATACACAATGAGCAGTTCTTC.

The rearrangement joins TRBV4-1 to TRBJ2-3, with 7 positions matching TRBD2. Trimming at V came to 6 bases and at J to 3 bases, leaving 18 bases not matched to a gene. The CDR3 contains 18 residues. CDR1 and CDR2 from the germline V gene are MGHRA and YSYEKL. CDR3 nucleotides: TGCGCCAGCAGTCAAAGGGTACCCGCGGGAGTTGGAACAGATACGCAGTATTTT. Translated: CASSQRVPAGVGTDTQYF.

The chain employs TRBV5-1 and TRBJ2-1; D might be TRBD1 (6 bases). With 0 bases removed from V and 2 bases from J, the gap between germline ends came to 9 bases. This CDR3 spans 15 amino acids. Germline-derived CDR1 and CDR2 are SGHRS and YFSETQ. The CDR3 DNA follows: TGCGCCAGCAGCTTGGGGGGGACAACCTACAATGAGCAGTTCTTC. Translated, it gives CASSLGGTTYNEQFF. The full variable domain, rest sourced from reference TRBV5-1 and TRBJ2-1, is KAGVTQTPRYLIKTRGQQVTLSCSPISGHRSVSWYQQTPGQGLQFLFEYFSETQRNKGNFPGRFSGRQFSNSRSEMNVSTLELGDSALYLCASSLGGTTYNEQFFGPGTRLTVL.

The chain couples TRBV5-1 to TRBJ1-2; D not resolved. The V end lost 0 bases, the J end lost 2 bases, and 5 bases lay between the germline ends. This CDR3 is 13 amino acids long. Germline V CDR1 and CDR2: SGHRS, YFSETQ. In nucleotides, the CDR3 is TGCGCCAGCAGCTTGGAACAAAACTATGGCTACACCTTC. Translating it yields CASSLEQNYGYTF.

This clone was seen a few times. V usage is TRBV5-4 and J usage is TRBJ2-3; 7 positions agree with TRBD1. With V trimmed by 6 bases and J by 4 bases, 8 bases remained unmatched. The CDR3 has 14 residues. Per the germline V gene, CDR1 is SGHNT and CDR2 is YYREEE (reference sequence). The CDR3 loop reads CASKGASKSDTQYF. The CDR3 DNA is TGTGCCAGCAAGGGGGCTAGTAAGTCAGATACGCAGTATTTT.

The chain joins TRBV13 to TRBJ2-1; no clear D gene. This CDR3 is 12 amino acids long. The germline gives CDR1 PRHDT, CDR2 FYEKMQ (reference sequence). Trimming stripped 5 bases from V and 10 bases from J, with 12 bases between. The CDR3: CASSARVGEQFF. CDR3 DNA: TGTGCCAGCAGCGCCAGAGTCGGGGAGCAGTTCTTC.

The CDR3 DNA is TGTGCCACGAGTCTAGCGGGAAGGCCCGGGGAGCTGTTTTTT. The encoded protein is CATSLAGRPGELFF. J is TRBJ2-2 and V is TRBV24-1, with 9 nucleotides matching TRBD2. V gave up 10 bases and J gave up 6 bases; unmatched junction bases: 8. The CDR3 spans 14 residues. Germline values: CDR1 KGHDR, CDR2 SFDVKD.